This TCR beta chain originates from a study of vaccination and CD4 T cells after COVID-19. An Oncomine TCR Beta short-read assay was used to sequence the DNA from cultured CD4+ T cells. TCRdb ran MiXCR on the PCR reads and lists one entry per CDR3 protein. Of about 23,000 distinct CDR3 sequences listed, around two thirds are singletons. As to treatment: approximately nine-day PBMC culture with coronavirus spike peptide pools or control peptides (ViraFEST assay). Turning to this clonotype: Its matching antigen is unknown.

Trimming took 3 bases from V and 2 from J, leaving 9 bases between them. The CDR3 is 14 residues long. Germline-derived CDR1 and CDR2 are WNHNN and SYGVQD (reference sequence). Sequenced material: CD4+ T cells from blood, cultured in vitro, taken after SARS-CoV-2 vaccination. The chain links TRBV10-1 to TRBJ2-3; TRBD1 or TRBD2 may be the D gene (6 bases each). This receptor was identified in a human donor who received a COVID-19 vaccine. As DNA, the CDR3 is TGCGCCAGCAGTGATGGGGGGCCCACAGATACGCAGTATTTT. Translated, it gives CASSDGGPTDTQYF.